This T cell receptor (beta chain) appears in the sequencing data of a study of beta chain features in type 1 diabetes. Sequencing targeted expressed TCRB transcripts, as all isolated RNA had been reverse transcribed. Some clones are missing from TCRdb's copy, which holds only in-frame ones; the method was immunoSEQ multiplex PCR. This repertoire shows more than 50,000 clones, about 60% found once; its top ten account for about 2%. Study results and limitations: Shorter TCRB CDR3s, moderately but significantly so, marked every one of the four CD4+ subsets in Type 1 diabetes patients. VDJ junctions from patients with type 1 diabetes contained fewer insertions and more deletions.

This clone was counted between two and nine times. Its antigen remains unidentified. Material: Tregs from blood. This clonotype was obtained from a woman younger than 30 in good health.

For the CDR3, the DNA is TGTGCCAGCTCACCACCGTTTAGGGCCGGGAGCCTTTACTTC. Protein: CASSPPFRAGSLYF. The chain carries TRBV18 and TRBJ2-7; TRBD2 is a possible D gene (6 bases). Trimming left V 0 bases short and J 13 bases short, with 19 bases between. The CDR3 length is 14 residues. Per the germline V gene, CDR1 is KGHSH and CDR2 is LQKENI.